The clone carrying this T cell receptor (beta chain) was seen a single time. Its antigen is still unknown. This sample stems from a study of cytomegalovirus exposure and HLA in healthy donors. Points from the study as a whole: Per a later analysis, under 20,000 TCR beta sequences showed association with HLA alleles at 0.05 false discovery rate.

The CDR3 sequence is 17 residues long. Trimming left V 1 base short and J 4 bases short, with 19 bases between. Germline V gene sequence: CDR1 SGHTA, CDR2 FQGNSA. PCR primers comprised 60 Vbeta and 13 Jbeta primers. The assay was immunoSEQ multiplex PCR, and TCRdb's table has in-frame clones only and misses some. The sample consists of fewer than 200,000 clones, around three quarters of them appearing once. The gene calls are TRBV7-2 and TRBJ1-1; D call uncertain. The specimen sequenced was PBMCs. This TCR was recovered from a man in his forties or fifties in good health and CMV-seropositive. As DNA, the CDR3 is TGTGCCAGCAGCTTAGGGTCCGGGAGCCTCCGAGGCACTGAAGCTTTCTTT. It is translated as CASSLGSGSLRGTEAFF.